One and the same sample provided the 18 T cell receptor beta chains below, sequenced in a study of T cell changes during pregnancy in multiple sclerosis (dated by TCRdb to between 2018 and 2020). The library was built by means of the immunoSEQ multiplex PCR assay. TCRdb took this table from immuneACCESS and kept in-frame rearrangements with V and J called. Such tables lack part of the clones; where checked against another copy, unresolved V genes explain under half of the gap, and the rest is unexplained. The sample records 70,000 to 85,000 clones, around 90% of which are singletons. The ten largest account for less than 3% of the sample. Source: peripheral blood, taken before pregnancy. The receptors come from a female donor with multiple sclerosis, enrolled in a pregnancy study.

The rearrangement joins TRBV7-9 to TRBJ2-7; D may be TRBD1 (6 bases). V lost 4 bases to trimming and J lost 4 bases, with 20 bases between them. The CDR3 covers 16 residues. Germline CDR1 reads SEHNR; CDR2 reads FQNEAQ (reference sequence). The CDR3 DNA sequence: TGTGCCAGCAGCTCCCTAACAGGACAGTTGGCGTACGAGCAGTACTTC. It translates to CASSSLTGQLAYEQYF. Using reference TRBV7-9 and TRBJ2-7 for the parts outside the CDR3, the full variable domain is DTGVSQNPRHKITKRGQNVTFRCDPISEHNRLYWYRQTLGQGPEFLTYFQNEAQLEKSRLLSDRFSAERPKGSFSTLEIQRTEQGDSAMYLCASSSLTGQLAYEQYFGPGTRLTVT.

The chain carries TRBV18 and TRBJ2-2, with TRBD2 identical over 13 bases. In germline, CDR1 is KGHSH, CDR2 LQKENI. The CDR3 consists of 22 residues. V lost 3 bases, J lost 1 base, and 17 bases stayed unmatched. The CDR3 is CASSPSGTSGKSGSVNTGELFF. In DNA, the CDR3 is TGTGCCAGCTCACCGTCCGGGACTAGCGGGAAATCTGGTTCGGTGAACACCGGGGAGCTGTTTTTT.

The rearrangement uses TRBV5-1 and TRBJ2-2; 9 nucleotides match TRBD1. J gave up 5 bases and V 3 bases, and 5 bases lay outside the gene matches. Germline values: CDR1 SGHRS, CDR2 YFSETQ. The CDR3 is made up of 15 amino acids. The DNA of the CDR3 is TGCGCCAGCAGCTACTGGACAGGGGTGACCGGGGAGCTGTTTTTT. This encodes CASSYWTGVTGELFF.

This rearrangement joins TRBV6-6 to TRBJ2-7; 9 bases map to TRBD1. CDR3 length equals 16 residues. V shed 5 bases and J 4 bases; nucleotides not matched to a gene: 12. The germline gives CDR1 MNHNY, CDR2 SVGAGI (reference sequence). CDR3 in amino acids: CASSKGQGPQWYEQYF. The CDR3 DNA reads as TGTGCCAGCAGTAAGGGACAGGGCCCGCAGTGGTACGAGCAGTACTTC.

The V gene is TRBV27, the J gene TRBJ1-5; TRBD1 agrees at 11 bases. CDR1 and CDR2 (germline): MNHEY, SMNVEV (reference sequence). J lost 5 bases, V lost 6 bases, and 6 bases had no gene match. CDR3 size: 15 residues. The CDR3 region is CASSKGQGADQPQHF. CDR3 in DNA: TGTGCCAGCAGCAAAGGACAGGGGGCGGATCAGCCCCAGCATTTT.

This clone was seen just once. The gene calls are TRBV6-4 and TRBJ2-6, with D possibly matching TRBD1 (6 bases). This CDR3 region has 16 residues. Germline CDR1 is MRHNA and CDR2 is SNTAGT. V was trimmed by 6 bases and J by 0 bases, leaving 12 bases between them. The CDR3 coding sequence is TGTGCCAGCAGCCAAGGACAGCTCTCTGGGGCCAACGTCCTGACTTTC. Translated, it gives CASSQGQLSGANVLTF.

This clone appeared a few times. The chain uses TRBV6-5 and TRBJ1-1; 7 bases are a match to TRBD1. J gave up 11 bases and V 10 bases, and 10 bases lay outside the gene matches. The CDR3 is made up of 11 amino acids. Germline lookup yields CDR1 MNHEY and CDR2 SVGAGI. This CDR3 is CATQMATGAFF. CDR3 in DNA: TGTGCCACCCAGATGGCGACAGGGGCTTTCTTT.

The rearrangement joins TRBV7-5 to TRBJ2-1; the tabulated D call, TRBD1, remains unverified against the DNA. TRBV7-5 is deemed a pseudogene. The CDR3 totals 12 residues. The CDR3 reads CARSGQGCEQFF. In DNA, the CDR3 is TGTGCCAGAAGCGGTCAGGGATGCGAGCAGTTCTTC.

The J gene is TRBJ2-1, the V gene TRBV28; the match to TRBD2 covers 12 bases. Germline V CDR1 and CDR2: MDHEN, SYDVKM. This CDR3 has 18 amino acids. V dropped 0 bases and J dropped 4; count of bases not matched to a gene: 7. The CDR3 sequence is CASSLWRTSGMLYNEQFF. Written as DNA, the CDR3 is TGTGCCAGCAGTTTATGGAGGACTAGCGGGATGTTATACAATGAGCAGTTCTTC.

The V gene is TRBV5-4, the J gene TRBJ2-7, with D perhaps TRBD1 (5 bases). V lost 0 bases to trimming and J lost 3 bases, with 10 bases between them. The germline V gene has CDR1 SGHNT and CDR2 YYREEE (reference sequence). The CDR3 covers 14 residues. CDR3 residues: CASSLGGNIYEQYF. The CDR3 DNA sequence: TGTGCCAGCAGCTTGGGGGGCAATATCTACGAGCAGTACTTC.

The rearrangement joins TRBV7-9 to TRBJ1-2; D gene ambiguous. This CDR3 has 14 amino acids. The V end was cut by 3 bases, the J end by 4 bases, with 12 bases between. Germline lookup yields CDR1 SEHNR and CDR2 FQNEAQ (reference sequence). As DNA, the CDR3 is TGTGCCAGCAGCTTTCAAGGCGGCTCCTATGGCTACACCTTC. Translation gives CASSFQGGSYGYTF.

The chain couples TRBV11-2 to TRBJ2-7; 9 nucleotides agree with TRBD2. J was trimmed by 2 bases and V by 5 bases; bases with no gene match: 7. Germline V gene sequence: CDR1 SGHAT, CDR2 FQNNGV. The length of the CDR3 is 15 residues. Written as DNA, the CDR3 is TGTGCCAGCAGCCCTCTTAGCGGGAGTGCCTACGAGCAGTACTTC. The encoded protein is CASSPLSGSAYEQYF.

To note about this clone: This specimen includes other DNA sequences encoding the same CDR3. The CDR3: CASSRDSYEQYF. The CDR3, as DNA: TGCGCCAGCAGCCGCGACAGCTACGAGCAGTACTTC. The V call is TRBV5-1, the J call TRBJ2-7; D perhaps matches TRBD1 (5 bases). The germline V gene has CDR1 SGHRS and CDR2 YFSETQ. This CDR3 is 12 amino acids long. Between the trimmed V and J ends, which lost 4 bases and 3 bases, there was a span of 8 bases.

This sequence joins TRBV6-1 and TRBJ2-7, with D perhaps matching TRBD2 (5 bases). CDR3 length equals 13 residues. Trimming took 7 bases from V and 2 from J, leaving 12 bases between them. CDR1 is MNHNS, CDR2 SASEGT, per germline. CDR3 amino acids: CASTPDGTYEQYF. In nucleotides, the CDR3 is TGTGCCAGCACCCCGGACGGGACCTACGAGCAGTACTTC.

Here the CDR3 reads CASSLFLAGGVDTQYF. The CDR3 nucleotides read TGCGCCAGCAGCTTGTTTCTAGCGGGAGGTGTGGATACGCAGTATTTT. This chain joins TRBV5-1 and TRBJ2-3, with TRBD2 matching 11 bases. The CDR3 is 16 residues long. Germline V gene lookup returns CDR1 SGHRS and CDR2 YFSETQ. V shed 1 base and J 6 bases; nucleotides not matched to a gene: 7. Supplemented by reference TRBV5-1 and TRBJ2-3, the full variable domain reads KAGVTQTPRYLIKTRGQQVTLSCSPISGHRSVSWYQQTPGQGLQFLFEYFSETQRNKGNFPGRFSGRQFSNSRSEMNVSTLELGDSALYLCASSLFLAGGVDTQYFGPGTRLTVL.

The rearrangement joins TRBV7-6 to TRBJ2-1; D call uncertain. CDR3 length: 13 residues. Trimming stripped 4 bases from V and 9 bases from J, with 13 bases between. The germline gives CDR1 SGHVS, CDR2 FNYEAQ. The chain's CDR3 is CASSSPPPSEQFF. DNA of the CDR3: TGTGCCAGCAGCTCGCCCCCCCCCAGTGAGCAGTTCTTC. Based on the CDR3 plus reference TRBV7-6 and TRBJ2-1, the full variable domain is GAGVSQSPRYKVTKRGQDVALRCDPISGHVSLYWYRQALGQGPEFLTYFNYEAQQDKSGLPNDRFSAERPEGSISTLTIQRTEQRDSAMYRCASSSPPPSEQFFGPGTRLTVL.

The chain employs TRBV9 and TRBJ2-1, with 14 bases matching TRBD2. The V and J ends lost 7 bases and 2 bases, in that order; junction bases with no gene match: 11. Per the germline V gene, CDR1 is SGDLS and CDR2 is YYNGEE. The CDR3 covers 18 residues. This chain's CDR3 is CASGRLAGGKRTYNEQFF. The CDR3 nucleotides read TGTGCCAGCGGTAGACTAGCGGGAGGGAAGAGGACCTACAATGAGCAGTTCTTC.

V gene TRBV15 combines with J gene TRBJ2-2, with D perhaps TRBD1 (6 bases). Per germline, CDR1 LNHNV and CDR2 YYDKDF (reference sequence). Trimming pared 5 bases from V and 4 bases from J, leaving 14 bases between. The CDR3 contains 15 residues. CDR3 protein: CATSPNRVGTGELFF. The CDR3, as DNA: TGTGCCACCAGCCCGAACAGGGTCGGCACCGGGGAGCTGTTTTTT.